What follows are 2 T cell receptor beta chains derived from one specimen sequenced in a study of blood T cell repertoires in COVID-19. Clones were read by immunoSEQ multiplex PCR, and TCRdb kept only the in-frame ones, dropping some. The data contain approximately 250,000 clones, around 93% of them singletons. Sequencing was performed on PBMCs or T cells enriched from blood (not recorded which). Source of these receptors: a man between 40 and 49 years old who had been exposed to COVID-19.

DNA for the CDR3: TGTGCCAGCAGTGAATGGGGCTCTAGCACAGATACGCAGTATTTT. It yields the protein CASSEWGSSTDTQYF. V and J are TRBV6-4 and TRBJ2-3; D perhaps matches TRBD1 (5 bases). V was trimmed by 3 bases and J by 0 bases, leaving 10 bases between them. This CDR3 spans 15 amino acids. Germline CDR1 MRHNA, CDR2 SNTAGT.

CDR3 in DNA: TGTGCCAGCAGCCATCGACGGGATAATGAAAAACTGTTTTTT. It translates to CASSHRRDNEKLFF. J is TRBJ1-4 and V is TRBV11-3; D is unresolved. This CDR3 is built from 14 residues. V lost 5 bases and J 4 bases, leaving 11 bases between the germline ends. CDR1 and CDR2 from the germline V gene are SGHNT and YENEEA.